This TCR beta chain was observed in a study of blood T cells in healthy people across ages. A second PCR, run for about 6 to 11 cycles, used a sample-barcoded 5' primer plus a J-beta primer mix. Each CDR3 protein is one row after TCRdb ran MiXCR on the 5' RACE reads. The repertoire holds 650,000 to 700,000 distinct CDR3 sequences, with roughly half as singletons. The sample holds many counts of this clonotype. The V gene's germline CDR1 is KGHDR and CDR2 SFDVKD. The CDR3 covers 14 residues. The J segment lost 5 bases and the V segment lost 5 bases, leaving 5 bases of the junction unmatched. Sequencing was performed on blood. This TCR was recovered from a woman older than 75 in good health. The chain recombines TRBV24-1 with TRBJ2-1; 7 nucleotides align to TRBD2. The CDR3, as DNA: TGTGCCACCAGTGTAGCGGGTGTGAACAATGAGCAGTTCTTC. It yields the protein CATSVAGVNNEQFF.